The 3 T cell receptor beta chains reported below all come from one sample, sequenced in a study of T-cell memory formation after mild COVID-19. TCRdb called the 5' RACE reads again in MiXCR, with one record for every CDR3 protein. The sample lists about 410,000 distinct CDR3 sequences, 15% to 20% occurring once. Material: PBMCs or a T cell subset sorted from them (not recorded which). The receptor source for this set is a man aged 18 to 29 who had mild COVID-19 (a few samples of this study predate the infection). Cell type and time point are not known.

This clonotype was detected only a few times. This chain links TRBV29-1 with TRBJ1-2; TRBD1 matches 7 bases. V shed 5 bases, J shed 1 base, and the junction held 4 bases outside the gene matches. Germline CDR1 SQVTM, CDR2 ANQGSEA. The CDR3 consists of 13 residues. The CDR3, as DNA: TGCAGCGTTTTAACAGGGGATAACTATGGCTACACCTTC. Residues: CSVLTGDNYGYTF. Full variable domain (missing parts from reference TRBV29-1 and TRBJ1-2): SAVISQKPSRDICQRGTSLTIQCQVDSQVTMMFWYRQQPGQSLTLIATANQGSEATYESGFVIDKFPISRPNLTFSTLTVSNMSPEDSSIYLCSVLTGDNYGYTFGSGTRLTVV.

A few counts support this clonotype. At one of its ends the junction is not consistent with the germline gene, which may arise from a read error. The chain combines TRBV20-1 with TRBJ2-7, with 8 bases aligning to TRBD1. The CDR3 contains 12 residues. CDR1 is DFQATT and CDR2 is SNEGSKA in the germline V gene (reference sequence). The CDR3 coding sequence is TGCAGTGCTGCCTCCGACAGGGGCCGTGCTCACTTC. Its protein product is CSAASDRGRAHF.

This clonotype was seen a handful of times. CDR3 region: CASSALSAGPEALPNIQYF. For the CDR3, the DNA is TGTGCCAGCAGCGCATTATCAGCGGGGCCCGAAGCGCTTCCAAACATTCAGTACTTC. This rearrangement joins TRBV7-9 to TRBJ2-4, with TRBD2 matching 7 bases. The CDR3 runs to 19 residues. With 5 bases clipped from V and 6 bases from J, the junction kept 22 bases outside the gene matches. Germline V gene lookup returns CDR1 SEHNR and CDR2 FQNEAQ (reference sequence).